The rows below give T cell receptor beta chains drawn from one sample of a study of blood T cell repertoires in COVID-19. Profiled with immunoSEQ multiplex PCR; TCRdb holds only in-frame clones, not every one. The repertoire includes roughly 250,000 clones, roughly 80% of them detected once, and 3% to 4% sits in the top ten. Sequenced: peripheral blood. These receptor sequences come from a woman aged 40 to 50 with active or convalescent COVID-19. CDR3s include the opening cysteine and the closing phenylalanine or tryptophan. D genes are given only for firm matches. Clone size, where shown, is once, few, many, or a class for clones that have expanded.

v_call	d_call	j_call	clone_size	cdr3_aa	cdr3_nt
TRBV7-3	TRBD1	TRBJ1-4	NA	CASSLTPTGATNEKLFF	TGTGCCAGCAGCTTGACTCCTACAGGGGCAACTAATGAAAAACTGTTTTTT
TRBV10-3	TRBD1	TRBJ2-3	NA	CAISLGTGGTDTQYF	TGTGCCATCAGTTTAGGGACAGGCGGCACAGATACGCAGTATTTT
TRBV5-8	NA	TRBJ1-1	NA	CASSLFYGLGEPNTEAFF	TGTGCCAGCAGCTTGTTTTATGGTTTAGGGGAACCGAACACTGAAGCTTTCTTT
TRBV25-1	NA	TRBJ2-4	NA	CASSERSSADIQYF	TGTGCCAGCAGTGAACGATCCAGCGCGGACATTCAGTACTTC
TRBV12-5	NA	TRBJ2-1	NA	CASGPGQTYNEQFF	TGTGCTAGTGGTCCCGGACAGACCTACAATGAGCAGTTCTTC
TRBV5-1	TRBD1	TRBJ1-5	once	CASSLDRGQNQPQHF	TGCGCCAGCAGCTTGGACAGGGGGCAGAATCAGCCCCAGCATTTT
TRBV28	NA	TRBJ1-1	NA	CASSRAEAFF	TGTGCCAGCAGTCGGGCTGAAGCTTTCTTT
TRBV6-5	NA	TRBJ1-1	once	CASSYSKGVGTEAFF	TGTGCCAGCAGTTACTCGAAAGGAGTGGGCACTGAAGCTTTCTTT
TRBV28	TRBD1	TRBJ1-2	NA	CASSLRTGNGYTF	TGTGCCAGCAGTTTAAGGACAGGGAACGGCTACACCTTC
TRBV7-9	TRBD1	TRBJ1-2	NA	CASSLGQGTDGYTF	TGTGCCAGCAGCTTGGGACAGGGGACGGACGGCTACACCTTC
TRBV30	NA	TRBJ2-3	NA	CAWREGPGMTDTQYF	TGTGCCTGGAGAGAAGGGCCCGGGATGACAGATACGCAGTATTTT
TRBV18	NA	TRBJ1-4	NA	CASSPRQNNEKLFF	TGTGCCAGCTCACCCCGACAGAACAATGAAAAACTGTTTTTT
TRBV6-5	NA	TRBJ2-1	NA	CASRPSWGEFNEQFF	TGTGCCAGCAGGCCCAGTTGGGGGGAATTCAATGAGCAGTTCTTC
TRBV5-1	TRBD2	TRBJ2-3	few	CASSALAGGIDTQYF	TGCGCCAGCAGCGCACTAGCGGGGGGAATAGATACGCAGTATTTT
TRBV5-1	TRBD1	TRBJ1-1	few	CASSLTTGTGSTAFF	TGCGCCAGCAGCTTGACGACCGGGACAGGGTCGACAGCTTTCTTT
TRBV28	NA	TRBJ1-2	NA	CASSWGLDGYTF	TGTGCCAGCAGTTGGGGACTGGATGGCTACACCTTC
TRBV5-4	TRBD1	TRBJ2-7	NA	CASSQQGALLYF	TGTGCCAGCAGCCAACAGGGGGCGCTTCTGTACTTC
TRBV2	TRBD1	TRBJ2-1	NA	CASDRGLVDEQFF	TGTGCCAGCGACAGGGGGTTAGTTGATGAGCAGTTCTTC
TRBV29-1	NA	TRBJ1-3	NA	CSVGLDSASGNTIYF	TGCAGCGTTGGGCTGGACAGTGCCTCTGGAAACACCATATATTTT
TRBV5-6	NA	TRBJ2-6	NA	CASSLSFGANVLTF	TGTGCCAGCAGCCTTTCGTTTGGGGCCAACGTCCTGACTTTC
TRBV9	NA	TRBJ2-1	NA	CASSVGVRERQFF	TGTGCCAGCAGCGTAGGAGTCCGGGAAAGACAGTTCTTC
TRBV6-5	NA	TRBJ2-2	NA	CASTDRNTGELFF	TGTGCCAGCACGGACAGAAACACCGGGGAGCTGTTTTTT